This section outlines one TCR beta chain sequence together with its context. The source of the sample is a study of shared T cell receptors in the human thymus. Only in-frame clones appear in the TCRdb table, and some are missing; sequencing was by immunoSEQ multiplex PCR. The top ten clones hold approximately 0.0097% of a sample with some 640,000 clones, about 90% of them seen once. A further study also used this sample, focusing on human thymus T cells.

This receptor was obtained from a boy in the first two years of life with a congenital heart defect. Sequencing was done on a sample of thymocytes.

The CDR3 here is CASSLDRASSYNEQFF. CDR3 DNA: TGTGCCAGCAGCTTGGACAGGGCAAGCTCCTACAATGAGCAGTTCTTC. The chain uses TRBV5-4 and TRBJ2-1; D possibly corresponds to TRBD1 (6 bases). V lost 0 bases and J 0 bases, leaving 10 bases between the germline ends. CDR3 length: 16 residues. From germline, CDR1 is SGHNT and CDR2 YYREEE (reference sequence).